The entry below gives a single T cell receptor beta chain sequence along with its context. The germline V gene has CDR1 MGHRA and CDR2 YSYEKL. CDR3 length: 17 residues. These data originate in a study of monozygotic twins with inflammatory bowel disease. Reprocessing the 5' RACE reads, TCRdb reports a single entry for every CDR3 protein and omits DNA. The sample totals approximately 110,000 distinct CDR3 sequences; its top ten clones hold around 12%. T cells were not sorted, and total RNA was isolated straight from whole blood. This TCR was sampled from a human donor with ulcerative colitis or Crohn's disease, or a healthy co-twin of an affected twin (not recorded which). V is TRBV4-1 and J is TRBJ2-7; TCRdb designates TRBD2, a call that cannot be tested without DNA. Sequencing input: blood. CDR3 sequence: CASSQPELAGVSYEQYF.